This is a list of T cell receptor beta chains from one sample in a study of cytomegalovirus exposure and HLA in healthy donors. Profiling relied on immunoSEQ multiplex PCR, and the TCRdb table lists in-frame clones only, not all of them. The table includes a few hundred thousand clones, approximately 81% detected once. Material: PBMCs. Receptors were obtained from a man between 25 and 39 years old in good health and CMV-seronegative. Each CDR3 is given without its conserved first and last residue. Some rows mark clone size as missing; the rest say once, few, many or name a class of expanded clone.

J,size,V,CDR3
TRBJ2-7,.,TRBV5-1,ASSFSSGGGYEQY
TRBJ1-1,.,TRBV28,ASRRQNTEAF
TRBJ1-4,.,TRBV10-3,AISGGVGEKLF
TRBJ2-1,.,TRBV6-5,AAGASYNEQF
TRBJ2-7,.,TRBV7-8,ASSPRDWLYYEQY
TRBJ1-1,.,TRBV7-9,ASSPPKRTNTEAF
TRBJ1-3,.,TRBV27,ASSSDRGPRSGNTIY
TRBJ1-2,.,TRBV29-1,SVELGGNGYT
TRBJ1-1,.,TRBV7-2,ASSLEGGRKTEAF
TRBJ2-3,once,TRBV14,ASSPGPVGGGTDTQY
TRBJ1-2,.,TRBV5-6,ASRAGTGIYGYT
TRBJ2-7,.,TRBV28,ASSTSTATYEQY
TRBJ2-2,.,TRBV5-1,ASGLAGGQGGELF
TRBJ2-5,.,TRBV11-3,ASSAGGGKETQY
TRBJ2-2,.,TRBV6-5,ASRRTSGNTGELF
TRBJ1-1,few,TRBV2,ASYEDTEAF
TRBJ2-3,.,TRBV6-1,ASSEAELRGREDTQY
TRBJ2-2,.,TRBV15,ATSREQEIGELF
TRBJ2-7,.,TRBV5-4,ASSFGTGRNEQY
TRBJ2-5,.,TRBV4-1,ASSQVSAGLTPQETQY
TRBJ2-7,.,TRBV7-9,SSSLPAGTSNEQY
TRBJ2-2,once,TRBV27,ATQGGTGELF
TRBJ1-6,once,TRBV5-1,ASSLAEGQADGTYNSPLH
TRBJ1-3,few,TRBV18,ASSPMDSASGNTIY
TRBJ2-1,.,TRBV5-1,ASSLAYERGGSSEQF
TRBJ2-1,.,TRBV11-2,ASSPGETYNEQF
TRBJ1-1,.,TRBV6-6,ASNEQVKEAF
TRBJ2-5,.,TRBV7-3,ASSLSGDQETQY
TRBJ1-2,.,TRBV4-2,ASSQAGDRDGYT
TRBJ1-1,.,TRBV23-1,ASSQFLPGHLNTEAF
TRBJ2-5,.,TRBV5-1,ASSPSTSGYQETQY
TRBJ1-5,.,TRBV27,ASSLSRVDQPQH
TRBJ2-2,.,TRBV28,ASTGSAGELF
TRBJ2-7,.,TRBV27,ASSLADRGYEQY
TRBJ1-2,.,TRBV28,ASSLGGQRIYGYT
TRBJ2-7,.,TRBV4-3,ASSQDPDRGYNRY
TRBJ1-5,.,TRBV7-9,ASSLGQGVQPQH
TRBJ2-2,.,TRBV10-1,ASSRDRKTGELF
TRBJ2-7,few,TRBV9,ASSPTQGASYEQY
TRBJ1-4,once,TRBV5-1,ASSPDYREKLF
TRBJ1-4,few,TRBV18,ASSTRQGAANEKLF
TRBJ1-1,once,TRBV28,ASSLPTANTEAF
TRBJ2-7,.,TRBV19,ASSTPGQGSYEQY